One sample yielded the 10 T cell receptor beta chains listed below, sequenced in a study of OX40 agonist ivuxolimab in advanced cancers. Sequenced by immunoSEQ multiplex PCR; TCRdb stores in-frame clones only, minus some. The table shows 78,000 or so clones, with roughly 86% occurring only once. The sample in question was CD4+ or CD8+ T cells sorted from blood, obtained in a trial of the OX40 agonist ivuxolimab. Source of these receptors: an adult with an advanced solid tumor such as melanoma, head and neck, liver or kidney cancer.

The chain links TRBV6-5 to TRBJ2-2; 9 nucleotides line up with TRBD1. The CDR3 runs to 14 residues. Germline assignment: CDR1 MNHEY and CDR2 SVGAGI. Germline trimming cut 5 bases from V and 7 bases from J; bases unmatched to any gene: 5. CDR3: CASSKQGAGGELFF. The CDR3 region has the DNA TGTGCCAGCAGTAAACAGGGGGCGGGCGGGGAGCTGTTTTTT.

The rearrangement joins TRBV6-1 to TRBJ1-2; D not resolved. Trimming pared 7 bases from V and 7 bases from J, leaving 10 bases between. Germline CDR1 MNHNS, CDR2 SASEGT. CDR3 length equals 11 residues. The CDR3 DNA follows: TGTGCCAGCAAGGGTAGTTTTGGCTACACCTTC. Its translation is CASKGSFGYTF.

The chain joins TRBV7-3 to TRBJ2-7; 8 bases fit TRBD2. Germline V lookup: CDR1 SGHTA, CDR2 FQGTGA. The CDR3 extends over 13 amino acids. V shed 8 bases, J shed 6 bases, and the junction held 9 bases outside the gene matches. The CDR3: CASGAGGSGEQYF. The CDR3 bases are TGTGCCAGCGGGGCGGGGGGCTCGGGCGAGCAGTACTTC.

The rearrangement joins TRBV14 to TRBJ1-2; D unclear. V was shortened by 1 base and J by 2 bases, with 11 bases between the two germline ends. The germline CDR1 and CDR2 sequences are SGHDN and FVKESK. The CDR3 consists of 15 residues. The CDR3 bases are TGTGCCAGCAGCCAAGCTCATCAAGGGAACTATGGCTACACCTTC. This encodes CASSQAHQGNYGYTF.

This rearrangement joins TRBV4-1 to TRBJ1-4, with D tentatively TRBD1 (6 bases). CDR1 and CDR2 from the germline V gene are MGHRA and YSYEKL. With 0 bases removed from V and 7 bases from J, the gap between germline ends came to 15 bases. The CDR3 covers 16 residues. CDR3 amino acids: CASSQDAGARGEKLFF. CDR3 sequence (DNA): TGCGCCAGCAGCCAAGATGCGGGGGCTCGGGGTGAAAAACTGTTTTTT.

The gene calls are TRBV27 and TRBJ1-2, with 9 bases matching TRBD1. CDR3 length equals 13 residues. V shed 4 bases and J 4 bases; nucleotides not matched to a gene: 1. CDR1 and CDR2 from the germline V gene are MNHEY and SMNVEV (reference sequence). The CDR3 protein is CASSSDRGYGYTF. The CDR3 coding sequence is TGTGCCAGCAGTTCGGACAGGGGCTATGGCTACACCTTC.

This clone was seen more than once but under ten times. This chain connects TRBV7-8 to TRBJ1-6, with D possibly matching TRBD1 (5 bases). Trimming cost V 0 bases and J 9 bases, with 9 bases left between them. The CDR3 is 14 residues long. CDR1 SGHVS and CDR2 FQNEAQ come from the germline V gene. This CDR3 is CASSLAPGPSPLHF. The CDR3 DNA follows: TGTGCCAGCAGCTTAGCTCCAGGGCCTTCACCCCTCCACTTT. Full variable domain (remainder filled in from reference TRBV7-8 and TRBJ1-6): GAGVSQSPRYKVAKRGQDVALRCDPISGHVSLFWYQQALGQGPEFLTYFQNEAQLDKSGLPSDRFFAERPEGSVSTLKIQRTQQEDSAVYLCASSLAPGPSPLHFGNGTRLTVT.

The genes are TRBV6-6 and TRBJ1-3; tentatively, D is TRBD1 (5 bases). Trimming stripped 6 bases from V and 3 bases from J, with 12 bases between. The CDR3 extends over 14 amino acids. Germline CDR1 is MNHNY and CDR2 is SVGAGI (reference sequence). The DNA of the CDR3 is TGTGCCAGCAGGCCGGCAGGGTTTGGAAACACCATATATTTT. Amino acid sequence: CASRPAGFGNTIYF.

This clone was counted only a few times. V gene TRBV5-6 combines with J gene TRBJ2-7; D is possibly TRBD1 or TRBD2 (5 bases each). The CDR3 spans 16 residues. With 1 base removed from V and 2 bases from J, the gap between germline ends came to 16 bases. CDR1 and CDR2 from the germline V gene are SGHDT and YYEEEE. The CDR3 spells CASSLKRGTVTYEQYF. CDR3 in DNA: TGTGCCAGCAGCTTGAAGAGGGGCACAGTCACCTACGAGCAGTACTTC.

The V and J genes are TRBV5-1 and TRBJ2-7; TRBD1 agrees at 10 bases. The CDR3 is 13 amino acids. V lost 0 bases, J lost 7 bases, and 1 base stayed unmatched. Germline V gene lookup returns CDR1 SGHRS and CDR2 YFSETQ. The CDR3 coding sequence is TGCGCCAGCAGCTTGGGGGACAGGGGTGAGCAGTACTTC. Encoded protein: CASSLGDRGEQYF.